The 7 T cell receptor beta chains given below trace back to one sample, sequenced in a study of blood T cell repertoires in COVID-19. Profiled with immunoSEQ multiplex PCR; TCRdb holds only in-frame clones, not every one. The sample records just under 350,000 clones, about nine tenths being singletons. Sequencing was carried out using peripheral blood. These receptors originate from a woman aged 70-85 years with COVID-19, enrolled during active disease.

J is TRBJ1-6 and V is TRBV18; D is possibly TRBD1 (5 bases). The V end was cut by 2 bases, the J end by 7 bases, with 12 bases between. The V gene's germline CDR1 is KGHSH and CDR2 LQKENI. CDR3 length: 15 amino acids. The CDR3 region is CASSPSGGNNSPLHF. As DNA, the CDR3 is TGTGCCAGCTCACCATCCGGGGGAAACAATTCACCCCTCCACTTT.

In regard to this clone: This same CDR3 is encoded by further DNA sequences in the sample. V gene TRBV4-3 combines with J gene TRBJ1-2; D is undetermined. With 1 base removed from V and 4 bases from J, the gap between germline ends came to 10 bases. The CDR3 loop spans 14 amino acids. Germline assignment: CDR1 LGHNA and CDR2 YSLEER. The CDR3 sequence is CASSQGTGSYGYTF. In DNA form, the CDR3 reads TGCGCCAGCAGCCAAGGTACGGGGAGCTATGGCTACACCTTC.

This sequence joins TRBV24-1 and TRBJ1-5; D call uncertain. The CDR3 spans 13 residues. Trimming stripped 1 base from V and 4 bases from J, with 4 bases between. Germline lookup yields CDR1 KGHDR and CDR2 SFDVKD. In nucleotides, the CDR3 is TGTGCCACCAGTGATTTCCCGAATCAGCCCCAGCATTTT. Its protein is CATSDFPNQPQHF.

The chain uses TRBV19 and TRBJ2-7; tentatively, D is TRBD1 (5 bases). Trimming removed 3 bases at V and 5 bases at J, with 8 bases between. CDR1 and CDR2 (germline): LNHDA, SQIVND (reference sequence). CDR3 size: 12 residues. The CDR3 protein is CASSMQGDEQYF. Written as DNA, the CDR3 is TGTGCCAGTAGTATGCAGGGTGACGAGCAGTACTTC.

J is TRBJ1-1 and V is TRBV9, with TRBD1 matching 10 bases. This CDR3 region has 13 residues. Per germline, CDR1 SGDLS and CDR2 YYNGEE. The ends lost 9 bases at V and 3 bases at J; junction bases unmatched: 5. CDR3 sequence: CATGTGAHTEAFF. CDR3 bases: TGTGCCACAGGGACAGGGGCGCACACTGAAGCTTTCTTT.

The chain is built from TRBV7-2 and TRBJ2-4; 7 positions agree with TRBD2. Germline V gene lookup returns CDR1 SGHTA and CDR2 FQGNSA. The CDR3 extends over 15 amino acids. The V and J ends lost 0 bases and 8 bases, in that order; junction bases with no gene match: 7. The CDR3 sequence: CASSLAAGDWDIQYF. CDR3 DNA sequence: TGTGCCAGCAGCTTAGCGGCGGGGGATTGGGACATTCAGTACTTC.

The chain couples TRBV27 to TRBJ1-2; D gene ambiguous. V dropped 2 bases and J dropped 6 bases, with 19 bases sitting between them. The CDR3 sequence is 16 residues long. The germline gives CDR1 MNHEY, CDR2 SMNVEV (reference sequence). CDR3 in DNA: TGTGCCAGCAGTTTAGAGCCTAGGCCCTCATGGAATGGCTACACCTTC. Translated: CASSLEPRPSWNGYTF.